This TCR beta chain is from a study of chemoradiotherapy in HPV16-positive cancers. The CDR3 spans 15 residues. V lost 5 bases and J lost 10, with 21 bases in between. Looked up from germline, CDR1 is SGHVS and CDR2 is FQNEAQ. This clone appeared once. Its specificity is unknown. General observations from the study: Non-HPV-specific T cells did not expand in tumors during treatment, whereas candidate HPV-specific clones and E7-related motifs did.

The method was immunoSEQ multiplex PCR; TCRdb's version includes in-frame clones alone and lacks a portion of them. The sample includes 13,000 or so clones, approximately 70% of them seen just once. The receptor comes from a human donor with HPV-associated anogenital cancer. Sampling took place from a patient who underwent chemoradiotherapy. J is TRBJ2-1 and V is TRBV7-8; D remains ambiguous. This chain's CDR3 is CASSLIPPRLEEQFF. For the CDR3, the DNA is TGTGCCAGCAGCCTAATCCCACCCCGGTTGGAGGAGCAGTTCTTC.